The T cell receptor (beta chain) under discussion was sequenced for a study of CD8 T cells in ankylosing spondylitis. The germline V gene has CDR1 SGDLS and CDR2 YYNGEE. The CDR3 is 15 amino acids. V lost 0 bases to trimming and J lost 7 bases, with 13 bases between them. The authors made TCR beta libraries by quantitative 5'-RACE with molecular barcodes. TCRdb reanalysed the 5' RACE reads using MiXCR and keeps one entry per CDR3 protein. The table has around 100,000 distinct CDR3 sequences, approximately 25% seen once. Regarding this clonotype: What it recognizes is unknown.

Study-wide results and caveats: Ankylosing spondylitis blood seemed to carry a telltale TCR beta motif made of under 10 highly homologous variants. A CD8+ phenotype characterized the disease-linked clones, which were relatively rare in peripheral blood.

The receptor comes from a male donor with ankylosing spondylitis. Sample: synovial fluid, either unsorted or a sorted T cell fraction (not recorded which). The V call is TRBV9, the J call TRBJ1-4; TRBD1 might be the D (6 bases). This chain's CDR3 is CASSVVDSSTEKLFF. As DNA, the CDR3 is TGTGCCAGCAGCGTAGTGGACAGTTCAACTGAAAAACTGTTTTTT.